Below are 27 T cell receptor beta chains sequenced from a single sample in a study of T cells after yellow fever vaccination (dated 2019 in TCRdb). Taken with the paper, the label for treatment or condition translates to: live attenuated yellow fever vaccine strain. The receptor library was made with 5' RACE. Sequencing used an Illumina NovaSeq 6000. TCRdb applied fastp at Q25 and MiXCR to the public reads, then kept only in-frame beta chains. Each CDR3 protein gets just one entry, which takes the most common genes and DNA from the rows behind it. The sample table records 200,000 to 250,000 distinct CDR3 sequences; 3% to 4% of these occur just once. The top ten hold approximately 3% of the sample. Sequenced material: CD4+ T cells sorted from PBMCs, taken 10 days after the yellow fever booster vaccination. The receptors here all came from a man aged 18-30 years who received the YFV17D yellow fever vaccine.

In this sample, this clonotype turned up many times. The chain uses TRBV27 and TRBJ2-7; 8 bases map to TRBD2. The trim removed 5 bases at V and 6 bases at J, leaving 12 bases unmatched. This CDR3 spans 15 amino acids. The germline CDR1 and CDR2 sequences are MNHEY and SMNVEV (reference sequence). CDR3: CASSVRGGVVFEQYF. The CDR3 region has the DNA TGTGCCAGCAGTGTTCGGGGGGGCGTGGTATTCGAGCAGTACTTC.

The chain couples TRBV5-1 to TRBJ2-2; D not resolved. V lost 0 bases, J lost 2 bases, and 14 bases lay in between. Germline V CDR1 and CDR2: SGHRS, YFSETQ. CDR3 length equals 17 residues. CDR3 DNA: TGCGCCAGCAGCTTGGCCCCGAAGGGTGCCAACACCGGGGAGCTGTTTTTT. Translation gives CASSLAPKGANTGELFF. Based on the CDR3 plus reference TRBV5-1 and TRBJ2-2, the full variable domain is KAGVTQTPRYLIKTRGQQVTLSCSPISGHRSVSWYQQTPGQGLQFLFEYFSETQRNKGNFPGRFSGRQFSNSRSEMNVSTLELGDSALYLCASSLAPKGANTGELFFGEGSRLTVL.

This clonotype occurred many times. The J gene is TRBJ1-1, the V gene TRBV11-2; D unresolved. CDR1 is SGHAT and CDR2 is FQNNGV in the germline V gene. V was shortened by 2 bases and J by 3 bases, with 1 base between the two germline ends. This CDR3 is built from 11 residues. The CDR3 coding sequence is TGTGCCAGCAGCTTATACACTGAAGCTTTCTTT. This translates into CASSLYTEAFF.

This clonotype was observed a few times. The DNA of the CDR3 is TGTGCCAGCAGCCCGACTCACCGGGACAGGGAAAACATTCAGTACTTC. Protein: CASSPTHRDRENIQYF. The chain couples TRBV7-3 to TRBJ2-4; 9 bases align to TRBD1. Unmatched junction bases numbered 10, after V lost 5 bases and J lost 5 bases. Germline V lookup: CDR1 SGHTA, CDR2 FQGTGA. CDR3 length: 16 residues.

This clonotype was recorded a few times. The CDR3 coding sequence is TGCGCCAGCAACATAGGGGGGCGACAGGGGGATTCACCCCTCCACTTT. This translates into CASNIGGRQGDSPLHF. The chain joins TRBV5-1 to TRBJ1-6; 9 bases are a match to TRBD1. CDR1 and CDR2 from the germline V gene are SGHRS and YFSETQ. CDR3 length: 16 residues. V was clipped by 6 bases and J by 8 bases; unmatched bases: 12.

This chain joins TRBV15 and TRBJ1-6, with D unresolved. Germline-derived CDR1 and CDR2 are LNHNV and YYDKDF (reference sequence). This CDR3 is built from 16 residues. V was cut by 0 bases and J by 3 bases, with 9 bases left in between. In DNA form, the CDR3 reads TGTGCCACCAGCAGAGATGTAGCAAGCTATAATTCACCCCTCCACTTT. Its translation: CATSRDVASYNSPLHF.

This clonotype has only a few counts. The J gene is TRBJ2-4, the V gene TRBV7-2; TRBD1 might be the D (6 bases). CDR3 size: 14 residues. V lost 5 bases, J lost 7 bases, and 15 bases lay in between. The germline V gene encodes CDR1 SGHTA and CDR2 FQGNSA. The CDR3 here is CASSPGAQGNIQYF. The CDR3 nucleotides are TGTGCCAGCAGCCCCGGGGCCCAGGGGAACATTCAGTACTTC.

This clonotype was counted ten times or more. The rearrangement links TRBV4-3 to TRBJ1-1, with 10 bases fitting TRBD1. CDR1 is LGHNA and CDR2 is YSLEER in the germline V gene. Trimming cost V 6 bases and J 9 bases; bases outside gene matches: 10. The CDR3 consists of 14 residues. The CDR3 is CASRPAWDRGKAFF. The CDR3 region has the DNA TGCGCCAGCAGACCGGCCTGGGACAGGGGAAAAGCTTTCTTT.

This clonotype has ten or more counts. The J gene is TRBJ2-5, the V gene TRBV20-1; no clear D. The germline CDR1 and CDR2 sequences are DFQATT and SNEGSKA (reference sequence). Trimming shortened V by 3 bases and J by 5 bases, and 10 bases separated the two germline ends. The CDR3 covers 12 residues. DNA for the CDR3: TGCAGTGCTAGGGTCCCCGGGGAGACCCAGTACTTC. Its translation is CSARVPGETQYF.

This clonotype appeared a few times. This chain joins TRBV6-2 or TRBV6-3 and TRBJ1-1, with TRBD1 as a possible D gene (6 bases). CDR1 is MNHEY and CDR2 is SVGEGT in the germline V gene. Trimming pared 6 bases from V and 8 bases from J, leaving 13 bases between. This CDR3 is 12 amino acids long. In DNA, the CDR3 is TGTGCCAGCAGGGGCCGGGACAAGGAAGCTTTCTTT. It translates to CASRGRDKEAFF.

This clonotype was seen at least ten times. This chain links TRBV12-3 or TRBV12-4 with TRBJ1-1; maybe TRBD1 (6 bases). V was cut by 8 bases and J by 11 bases, with 18 bases left in between. The CDR3 spans 12 residues. The CDR3, as DNA: TGTGCCAGCTACTCCCGAGGGGGGACGGCTTTCTTT. It encodes CASYSRGGTAFF.

This clonotype was recorded many times. The chain combines TRBV2 with TRBJ1-4; D ambiguous. This CDR3 has 11 amino acids. Germline assignment: CDR1 SNHLY and CDR2 FYNNEI. Trimming removed 4 bases from V and 8 bases from J, with 5 bases in between. CDR3 sequence: CASSATEKLFF. DNA of the CDR3: TGTGCCAGCAGTGCGACAGAAAAACTGTTTTTT.

This clonotype was detected ten times or more. This chain joins TRBV12-3 or TRBV12-4 and TRBJ2-1; 7 nucleotides match TRBD1. The junction had 6 bases not matched to a gene; V was cut back by 4 bases and J by 3 bases. The CDR3 has 15 residues. CDR3 nucleotide sequence: TGTGCCAGCAGTTACGGACAGGTGATCTACAATGAGCAGTTCTTC. Its translation: CASSYGQVIYNEQFF.

This clonotype appeared a few times. This chain connects TRBV7-2 to TRBJ2-1; 9 bases match TRBD1. Germline assignment: CDR1 SGHTA and CDR2 FQGNSA. The CDR3 runs to 17 residues. Germline trimming cut 3 bases from V and 2 bases from J; bases unmatched to any gene: 8. For the CDR3, the DNA is TGTGCCAGCAGCTTCGCTAGACAGGGGGTGGCCTACAATGAGCAGTTCTTC. As protein: CASSFARQGVAYNEQFF.

This chain joins TRBV7-2 and TRBJ1-2; 9 positions match TRBD1. V lost 4 bases to trimming and J lost 6 bases; unmatched junction nucleotides: 0. Germline CDR1 SGHTA, CDR2 FQGNSA. The CDR3 consists of 12 residues. CDR3 bases: TGTGCCAGCAGCTGGACAGGGGATGGCTACACCTTC. Translation gives CASSWTGDGYTF. The full variable domain, its missing parts supplied by reference TRBV7-2 and TRBJ1-2, is GAGVSQSPSNKVTEKGKDVELRCDPISGHTALYWYRQSLGQGLEFLIYFQGNSAPDKSGLPSDRFSAERTGGSVSTLTIQRTQQEDSAVYLCASSWTGDGYTFGSGTRLTVV.

This clonotype was detected a few times. The CDR3 nucleotides are TGCGCCAGCAGCCAAGTCGATGGAACCACAGATACGCAGTATTTT. Encoded protein: CASSQVDGTTDTQYF. This chain joins TRBV4-3 and TRBJ2-3; D unresolved. CDR3 size: 15 residues. V was cut by 1 base and J by 2 bases, with 10 bases left in between. Germline lookup yields CDR1 LGHNA and CDR2 YSLEER.

This clonotype was observed many times. The chain joins TRBV4-3 to TRBJ2-1; D remains unclear. The germline CDR1 and CDR2 sequences are LGHNA and YSLEER. V dropped 0 bases and J dropped 0 bases, with 12 bases sitting between them. The CDR3 has 17 amino acids. CDR3 bases: TGCGCCAGCAGCCAAGATCAAGCGAGGAGCTCCTACAATGAGCAGTTCTTC. Translated, it gives CASSQDQARSSYNEQFF.

This clonotype was seen at least ten times. The rearrangement links TRBV7-2 to TRBJ2-2; unclear D gene. The CDR3 runs to 15 residues. The ends were cut back, 3 bases at V and 5 bases at J, with 13 bases in the middle. The germline V gene encodes CDR1 SGHTA and CDR2 FQGNSA. The CDR3 reads CASSLDVLSTGELFF. The DNA of the CDR3 is TGTGCCAGCAGCTTGGACGTATTGAGTACCGGGGAGCTGTTTTTT.

This clonotype was counted ten times or more. V and J are TRBV7-8 and TRBJ2-7, with D hard to call. The CDR3 loop spans 14 amino acids. Germline CDR1 is SGHVS and CDR2 is FQNEAQ. V lost 2 bases and J lost 5, with 13 bases in between. The CDR3 DNA is TGTGCCAGCAGCTTATGGTTGCCCCCGGACGAGCAGTACTTC. Translating gives CASSLWLPPDEQYF.

The chain combines TRBV20-1 with TRBJ2-7; 9 bases match TRBD1. CDR1 is DFQATT, CDR2 SNEGSKA, per germline (reference sequence). The CDR3 consists of 14 residues. V shed 6 bases, J shed 1 base, and the junction held 7 bases outside the gene matches. CDR3 amino acids: CSAVTGTGSYEQYF. The CDR3 DNA sequence: TGCAGTGCCGTAACCGGGACAGGGTCCTACGAGCAGTACTTC.

The rearrangement joins TRBV5-1 to TRBJ2-3, with 9 bases fitting TRBD2. V was clipped by 0 bases and J by 0 bases; unmatched bases: 5. CDR1 SGHRS and CDR2 YFSETQ come from the germline V gene. This CDR3 comprises 17 residues. This CDR3 is CASSLGSLAGSTDTQYF. The CDR3 DNA reads as TGCGCCAGCAGCTTGGGTTCTCTAGCGGGGAGCACAGATACGCAGTATTTT.

Ten or more counts support this clonotype. The chain employs TRBV12-3 or TRBV12-4 and TRBJ2-5; 7 bases are shared with TRBD1. V shed 3 bases, J shed 7 bases, and the junction held 8 bases outside the gene matches. The CDR3 loop spans 14 amino acids. DNA for the CDR3: TGTGCCAGCAGTTTCAAAGGGGGCTTGGTGACCCAGTACTTC. Its protein product is CASSFKGGLVTQYF.

This clonotype came up many times. The V and J genes are TRBV5-1 and TRBJ1-1; perhaps TRBD1 as D (6 bases). V was clipped by 4 bases and J by 1 base, with 14 bases between them. Germline V CDR1 and CDR2: SGHRS, YFSETQ. The length of the CDR3 is 15 residues. The CDR3 protein is CASSATGQPNTEAFF. The CDR3 DNA is TGCGCCAGCAGCGCCACCGGACAGCCGAACACTGAAGCTTTCTTT.

The V call is TRBV2, the J call TRBJ2-6; 12 bases are shared with TRBD2. CDR3 length: 17 residues. V shed 7 bases, J shed 2 bases, and the junction held 6 bases outside the gene matches. Germline CDR1 is SNHLY and CDR2 is FYNNEI. The CDR3 DNA reads TGTGCCAGCATGGCTAGCGGGGGGGCCCCTGGGGCCAACGTCCTGACTTTC. Protein sequence: CASMASGGAPGANVLTF.

Ten or more counts support this clonotype. V and J are TRBV7-8 and TRBJ2-7, with D tentatively TRBD1 (6 bases). The CDR3 sequence is 14 residues long. Trimming stripped 4 bases from V and 3 bases from J, with 13 bases between. From germline, CDR1 is SGHVS and CDR2 FQNEAQ. CDR3 nucleotides: TGTGCCAGCAGCTCTCCATTAGGGGGCTACGAGCAGTACTTC. Its translation is CASSSPLGGYEQYF.

The chain joins TRBV28 to TRBJ1-4; D gene uncertain. CDR3 length: 14 residues. Germline values: CDR1 MDHEN, CDR2 SYDVKM. V was trimmed by 3 bases and J by 7 bases, leaving 12 bases between them. The CDR3 spells CASSFGGVFEKLFF. The CDR3 DNA follows: TGTGCCAGCAGTTTTGGTGGGGTCTTTGAAAAACTGTTTTTT.

This clonotype was seen many times. The chain has TRBV12-3 or TRBV12-4 and TRBJ2-7, with 9 bases matching TRBD2. V was clipped by 3 bases and J by 2 bases; unmatched bases: 2. The CDR3 length is 14 residues. CDR3 sequence reads: CASSFSGGTYEQYF. CDR3 nucleotides: TGTGCCAGCAGTTTTAGCGGGGGTACCTACGAGCAGTACTTC.